A selection of T cell receptor beta chains follows, all from one sample in a study of patients and donors after allogeneic stem cell transplantation. TCRdb redid the calling of the RT-PCR reads with MiXCR, one entry per CDR3 protein. The sample shows about 960,000 distinct CDR3 sequences, roughly 18% of them seen only once. Sequenced: blood, either unsorted or a sorted T cell fraction (not recorded which). These receptors all stem from a human donor who was either an allogeneic HSCT recipient or a stem cell or donor lymphocyte infusion donor (not recorded which). It is not recorded whose cells these are; they may come from a transplant donor. Each CDR3 is given with its conserved first and last residue. Each record gives: J gene, V gene, clone size, D gene, CDR3 protein, CDR3 DNA. A D gene is named only where the DNA matches it firmly. The size entry is marked missing in some rows and otherwise reads once, few, many or a size class.

J: TRBJ2-3
V: TRBV7-2
size: .
D: .
CDR3: CASSYMASTDTQYF
DNA: TGTGCCAGCAGCTACATGGCTAGCACAGATACGCAGTATTTT

J: TRBJ1-6
V: TRBV5-4
size: .
D: TRBD1
CDR3: CASSLGGRGPNLLGSPLHF
DNA: TGTGCCAGCAGCTTAGGTGGCAGGGGGCCAAACCTCCTTGGGTCACCCCTCCACTTT

J: TRBJ1-2
V: TRBV6-1
size: few
D: .
CDR3: CASSPRTPDFTNYGYTF
DNA: TGTGCCAGCAGTCCGCGGACACCCGACTTCACTAACTATGGCTACACCTTC

J: TRBJ2-5
V: TRBV20-1
size: .
D: TRBD2
CDR3: CSASLAGRQETQYF
DNA: TGCAGTGCTTCCCTAGCGGGGCGGCAAGAGACCCAGTACTTC

J: TRBJ2-1
V: TRBV5-1
size: .
D: TRBD2
CDR3: CASGLAGSSYNEQFF
DNA: TGCGCCAGCGGACTAGCTGGGAGCTCCTACAATGAGCAGTTCTTC

J: TRBJ2-1
V: TRBV2
size: many
D: TRBD2
CDR3: CASIPGLAGVEQFF
DNA: TGTGCCAGCATTCCCGGACTAGCGGGAGTGGAGCAGTTCTTC

J: TRBJ1-1
V: TRBV29-1
size: few
D: .
CDR3: CSVNPRRMTEAFF
DNA: TGCAGCGTTAATCCCCGGAGGATGACTGAAGCTTTCTTT

J: TRBJ2-1
V: TRBV13
size: .
D: .
CDR3: CASSAGSEQFF
DNA: TGTGCCAGCAGCGCGGGCAGTGAGCAGTTCTTC

J: TRBJ2-7
V: TRBV20-1
size: .
D: .
CDR3: CSAQGGGNYEQYF
DNA: TGCAGTGCCCAGGGGGGAGGGAACTACGAGCAGTACTTC

J: TRBJ2-7
V: TRBV7-9
size: .
D: TRBD2
CDR3: CASSSSSGSYEQYF
DNA: TGTGCCAGCAGCTCCTCTAGCGGATCCTACGAGCAGTACTTC

J: TRBJ2-7
V: TRBV12-3/TRBV12-4
size: many
D: .
CDR3: CASSPRGGGRVEQYF
DNA: TGTGCCAGCAGTCCCCGGGGTGGGGGTAGGGTTGAGCAGTACTTC

J: TRBJ2-5
V: TRBV12-3/TRBV12-4
size: .
D: TRBD2
CDR3: CASRPGLAGWETQYF
DNA: TGTGCCAGCAGGCCCGGACTAGCGGGTTGGGAGACCCAGTACTTC

J: TRBJ1-1
V: TRBV27
size: .
D: .
CDR3: CASRLHRGGDTEAFF
DNA: TGTGCCAGCAGGCTTCACCGGGGGGGGGACACTGAAGCTTTCTTT

J: TRBJ2-6
V: TRBV7-9
size: .
D: .
CDR3: CASSLDTVQDVLTF
DNA: TGTGCCAGCAGCTTAGATACGGTGCAGGACGTCCTGACTTTC

J: TRBJ2-2
V: TRBV27
size: few
D: TRBD2
CDR3: CASSWIAGRNTGELFF
DNA: TGTGCCAGCAGTTGGATAGCGGGAAGGAACACCGGGGAGCTGTTTTTT

J: TRBJ1-2
V: TRBV20-1
size: few
D: TRBD1
CDR3: CSARDLRQGNYGYTF
DNA: TGCAGTGCTAGAGATCTGAGACAGGGAAACTATGGCTACACCTTC

J: TRBJ2-2
V: TRBV15
size: .
D: .
CDR3: CATSRDLRGGPTGELFF
DNA: TGTGCCACCAGCAGAGATCTTCGTGGGGGACCCACCGGGGAGCTGTTTTTT

J: TRBJ2-2
V: TRBV12-5
size: .
D: .
CDR3: CASGSGANTGELFF
DNA: TGTGCTAGTGGTTCAGGGGCCAACACCGGGGAGCTGTTTTTT

J: TRBJ1-1
V: TRBV27
size: .
D: TRBD1
CDR3: CASSQSRGWTEAFF
DNA: TGTGCCAGCAGTCAAAGCAGGGGGTGGACTGAAGCTTTCTTT

J: TRBJ2-7
V: TRBV7-2
size: .
D: .
CDR3: CASSPRVGNYEQYF
DNA: TGTGCCAGCAGCCCCAGGGTAGGGAACTACGAGCAGTACTTC

J: TRBJ2-1
V: TRBV11-2
size: .
D: .
CDR3: CASSPVSQSYNEQFF
DNA: TGTGCCAGCAGCCCCGTCTCACAATCCTACAATGAGCAGTTCTTC

J: TRBJ2-3
V: TRBV14
size: .
D: TRBD2
CDR3: CASNPLAGGRTDTQYF
DNA: TGTGCCAGCAATCCTTTGGCGGGAGGTCGCACAGATACGCAGTATTTT

J: TRBJ2-1
V: TRBV19
size: .
D: .
CDR3: CASSIQGSYGEQFF
DNA: TGTGCCAGTAGTATTCAGGGCTCGTACGGTGAGCAGTTCTTC

J: TRBJ2-2
V: TRBV12-3/TRBV12-4
size: many
D: .
CDR3: CASREQIGELFF
DNA: TGTGCCAGCAGAGAGCAGATCGGGGAGCTGTTTTTT

J: TRBJ2-7
V: TRBV19
size: .
D: .
CDR3: CASSIGGTYEQYF
DNA: TGTGCCAGTAGTATAGGGGGCACCTACGAGCAGTACTTC

J: TRBJ1-1
V: TRBV4-1
size: many
D: .
CDR3: CASSQVIIGTEAFF
DNA: TGCGCCAGCAGCCAAGTGATTATCGGGACTGAAGCTTTCTTT

J: TRBJ2-3
V: TRBV5-1
size: .
D: TRBD2
CDR3: CASSPYSPSGRSTDTQYF
DNA: TGCGCCAGCAGCCCCTACTCGCCTAGCGGGAGGTCTACAGATACGCAGTATTTT

J: TRBJ2-6
V: TRBV24-1
size: .
D: .
CDR3: CATSASPANVLTF
DNA: TGTGCCACCAGTGCGAGCCCAGCCAACGTCCTGACTTTC

J: TRBJ1-1
V: TRBV7-3
size: few
D: TRBD1
CDR3: CASRNRGKNTEAFF
DNA: TGTGCCAGCAGAAACAGGGGAAAGAACACTGAAGCTTTCTTT

J: TRBJ1-5
V: TRBV7-2
size: .
D: .
CDR3: CASSQGGYWDQPQHF
DNA: TGTGCCAGCAGCCAAGGAGGGTATTGGGATCAGCCCCAGCATTTT

J: TRBJ1-5
V: TRBV6-2/TRBV6-3
size: .
D: .
CDR3: CASMVEAEGQPQHF
DNA: TGTGCCAGCATGGTCGAAGCGGAAGGTCAGCCCCAGCATTTT

J: TRBJ2-7
V: TRBV5-1
size: .
D: TRBD1
CDR3: CASSLPPGTGPSYEQHF
DNA: TGCGCCAGCAGCTTGCCACCCGGGACAGGGCCATCCTACGAGCAGCACTTC

J: TRBJ2-2
V: TRBV7-9
size: .
D: TRBD1
CDR3: CASQRGPTGELFF
DNA: TGTGCCAGCCAGAGGGGGCCCACCGGGGAGCTGTTTTTT

J: TRBJ2-1
V: TRBV9
size: few
D: .
CDR3: CASSVGVVSVEQFF
DNA: TGTGCCAGCAGCGTTGGGGTAGTTTCGGTTGAGCAGTTCTTC

J: TRBJ2-1
V: TRBV20-1
size: few
D: TRBD1
CDR3: CSAAHRGDEQFF
DNA: TGCAGTGCGGCCCACAGGGGGGATGAGCAGTTCTTC

J: TRBJ2-5
V: TRBV12-3/TRBV12-4
size: few
D: .
CDR3: CASSLGKGWETQYF
DNA: TGTGCCAGCAGTTTGGGGAAGGGTTGGGAGACCCAGTACTTC

J: TRBJ1-5
V: TRBV27
size: few
D: .
CDR3: CASSETGNSNQPQHF
DNA: TGTGCCAGCAGCGAAACAGGGAATAGCAATCAGCCCCAGCATTTT

J: TRBJ2-7
V: TRBV6-5
size: .
D: .
CDR3: CASSSLSGSYEQYF
DNA: TGTGCCAGCAGTTCCCTTAGCGGATCCTACGAGCAGTACTTC

J: TRBJ2-1
V: TRBV5-5
size: few
D: TRBD2
CDR3: CASSFRLAGVENEQFF
DNA: TGTGCCAGCAGCTTCCGACTAGCGGGAGTGGAAAATGAGCAGTTCTTC

J: TRBJ1-5
V: TRBV7-2
size: .
D: TRBD1
CDR3: CASSTRQGAGQPQHF
DNA: TGTGCCAGCAGCACTCGACAGGGGGCGGGTCAGCCCCAGCATTTT

J: TRBJ2-7
V: TRBV12-3/TRBV12-4
size: .
D: .
CDR3: CANTGGQGNYEQYF
DNA: TGTGCCAATACGGGCGGGCAGGGGAACTACGAGCAGTACTTC

J: TRBJ1-1
V: TRBV20-1
size: few
D: .
CDR3: CSVPKVGVNTEAFF
DNA: TGCAGTGTGCCCAAAGTGGGGGTGAACACTGAAGCTTTCTTT

J: TRBJ1-1
V: TRBV7-8
size: .
D: .
CDR3: CASSPDSGQMNTEAFF
DNA: TGTGCCAGCAGCCCTGATTCGGGACAAATGAACACTGAAGCTTTCTTT

J: TRBJ2-2
V: TRBV7-3
size: few
D: TRBD2
CDR3: CASSLTTSGGRGELFF
DNA: TGTGCCAGCAGCTTAACGACTAGCGGGGGACGCGGGGAGCTGTTTTTT

J: TRBJ2-2
V: TRBV12-3/TRBV12-4
size: few
D: TRBD1
CDR3: CASKFRGTDTGELFF
DNA: TGTGCCAGCAAATTCAGGGGGACGGACACCGGGGAGCTGTTTTTT

J: TRBJ2-7
V: TRBV5-1
size: few
D: .
CDR3: CASNPLSSYEQYF
DNA: TGCGCCAGCAACCCATTAAGCTCCTACGAGCAGTACTTC

J: TRBJ2-1
V: TRBV20-1
size: few
D: TRBD2
CDR3: CSARSSSGRADEQFF
DNA: TGCAGTGCTAGATCTTCTAGCGGGAGGGCCGATGAGCAGTTCTTC